This TCR beta chain appears in the sequencing data of a study of T-cell memory formation after mild COVID-19. At the level of the study: TCR clusters were mostly confined to one donor each. The study's findings and limits: The study detected some responding clones in pre-infection memory, suggesting cross-reactive memory joined.

TCRdb analysed the 5' RACE reads with MiXCR anew, one entry per CDR3 protein. The sample comprises 35,000 to 40,000 distinct CDR3 sequences, 6% to 7.5% of which are singletons, and 0.81% rests with the top ten. On this clonotype: Its target is not known.

The germline V gene has CDR1 GTSNPN and CDR2 SVGIG (reference sequence). The J segment lost 0 bases and the V segment lost 3 bases, leaving 3 bases of the junction unmatched. This CDR3 contains 16 residues. V usage is TRBV30 and J usage is TRBJ2-5; 14 bases map to TRBD2. The sample consisted of PBMCs or a T cell subset sorted from them (not recorded which). This TCR came from an adult who had mild COVID-19 (a few samples of this study predate the infection). Cell type and time point are not known. The CDR3 nucleotides read TGTGCCTGGAGCGGACTAGCGGGGGGCCACCAAGAGACCCAGTACTTC. It encodes CAWSGLAGGHQETQYF.